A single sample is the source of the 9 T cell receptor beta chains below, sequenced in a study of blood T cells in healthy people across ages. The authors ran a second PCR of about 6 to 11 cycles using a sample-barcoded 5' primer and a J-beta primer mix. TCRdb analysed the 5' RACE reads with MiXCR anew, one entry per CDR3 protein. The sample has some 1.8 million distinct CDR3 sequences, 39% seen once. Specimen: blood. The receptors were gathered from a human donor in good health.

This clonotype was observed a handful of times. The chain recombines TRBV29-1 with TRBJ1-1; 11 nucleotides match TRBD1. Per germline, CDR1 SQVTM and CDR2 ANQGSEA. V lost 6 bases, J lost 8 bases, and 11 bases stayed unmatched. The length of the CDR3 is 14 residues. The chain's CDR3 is CSVSIGTGGPEAFF. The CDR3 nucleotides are TGCAGCGTCTCTATCGGGACAGGGGGACCCGAAGCTTTCTTT.

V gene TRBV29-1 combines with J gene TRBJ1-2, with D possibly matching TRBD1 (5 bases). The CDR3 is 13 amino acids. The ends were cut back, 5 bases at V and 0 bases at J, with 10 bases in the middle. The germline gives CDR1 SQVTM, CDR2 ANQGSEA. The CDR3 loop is CSVLTETNYGYTF. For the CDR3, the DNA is TGCAGCGTTTTGACAGAGACTAACTATGGCTACACCTTC.

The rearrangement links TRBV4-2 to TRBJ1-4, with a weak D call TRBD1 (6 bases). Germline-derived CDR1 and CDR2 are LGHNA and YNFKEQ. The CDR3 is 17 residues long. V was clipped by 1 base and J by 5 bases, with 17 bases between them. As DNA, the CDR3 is TGTGCCAGCAGCCAAGTTCCCGTCGGGGGCACCAATGAAAAACTGTTTTTT. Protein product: CASSQVPVGGTNEKLFF.

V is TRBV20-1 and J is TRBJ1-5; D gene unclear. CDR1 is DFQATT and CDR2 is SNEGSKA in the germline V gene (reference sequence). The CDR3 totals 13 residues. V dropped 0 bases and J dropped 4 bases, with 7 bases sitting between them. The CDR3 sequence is CSAREPGNQPQHF. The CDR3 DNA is TGCAGTGCTAGAGAGCCTGGTAATCAGCCCCAGCATTTT.

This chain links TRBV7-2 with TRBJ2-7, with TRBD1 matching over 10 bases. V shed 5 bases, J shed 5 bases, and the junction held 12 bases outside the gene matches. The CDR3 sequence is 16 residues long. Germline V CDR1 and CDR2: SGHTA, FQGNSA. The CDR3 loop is CASSLRDRGWTHEQYF. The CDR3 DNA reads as TGTGCCAGCAGCCTACGGGACAGGGGATGGACCCACGAGCAGTACTTC.

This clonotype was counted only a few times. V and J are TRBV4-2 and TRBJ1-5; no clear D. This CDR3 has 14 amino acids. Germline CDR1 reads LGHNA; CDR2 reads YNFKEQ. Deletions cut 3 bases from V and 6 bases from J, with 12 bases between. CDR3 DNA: TGTGCCAGCAGCCATGGAAGGGAAGGTCAGCCCCAGCATTTT. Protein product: CASSHGREGQPQHF.

The CDR3 bases are TGTGCCATCCACACAGGGGGCGAAGATGTGCAGTATTTT. Translated: CAIHTGGEDVQYF. The V and J genes are TRBV12-3 or TRBV12-4 and TRBJ2-3; 9 nucleotides line up with TRBD1. The CDR3 is made up of 13 amino acids. V shed 10 bases, J shed 11 bases, and the junction held 13 bases outside the gene matches.

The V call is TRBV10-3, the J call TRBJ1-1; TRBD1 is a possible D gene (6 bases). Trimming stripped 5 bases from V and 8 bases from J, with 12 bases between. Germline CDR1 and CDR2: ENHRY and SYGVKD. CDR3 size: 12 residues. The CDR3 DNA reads TGTGCCATCAGTTGGGGGGGGACAGAAGCTTTCTTT. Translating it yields CAISWGGTEAFF.

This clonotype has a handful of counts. The CDR3 loop reads CASSSGTGASGYTF. The CDR3 coding sequence is TGCGCCAGCAGCTCCGGGACAGGGGCGTCTGGCTACACCTTC. V and J are TRBV5-1 and TRBJ1-2; 10 bases agree with TRBD1. The V and J ends lost 3 bases and 7 bases, in that order; junction bases with no gene match: 6. CDR1 and CDR2 from the germline V gene are SGHRS and YFSETQ. This CDR3 has 14 amino acids.